One and the same sample provided the 21 T cell receptor beta chains below, sequenced in a study of neurological immune-mediated disorders. TCRdb reprocessed the 5' RACE reads with MiXCR, giving one entry per CDR3 protein. The sample includes about 120,000 distinct CDR3 sequences, roughly 3.1% seen only once; the top ten take 1.3%. Sequenced sample: PBMCs. These TCRs come from a woman younger than 45 with multiple sclerosis.

This clonotype appeared many times. J is TRBJ2-1 and V is TRBV20-1; 7 positions match TRBD2. The CDR3 is 16 residues long. Germline CDR1 reads DFQATT; CDR2 reads SNEGSKA (reference sequence). Trimming cost V 0 bases and J 4 bases; bases outside gene matches: 9. CDR3 bases: TGCAGTGCTAGAGATCGATCCGGGACTATATACAATGAGCAGTTCTTC. As protein: CSARDRSGTIYNEQFF.

This clonotype was seen repeatedly, ten times or more. This chain links TRBV5-1 with TRBJ2-7; D is ambiguous. This CDR3 is built from 12 residues. Germline V CDR1 and CDR2: SGHRS, YFSETQ. V was trimmed by 2 bases and J by 3 bases, leaving 6 bases between them. In DNA, the CDR3 is TGCGCCAGCAGCTTAGGTAACTACGAGCAGTACTTC. This gives the protein CASSLGNYEQYF.

This clonotype was counted many times. The CDR3 DNA reads as TGCAGCGTTAGGTACAGCGGCAATCAGCCCCAGCATTTT. It yields the protein CSVRYSGNQPQHF. The chain carries TRBV29-1 and TRBJ1-5; no reliable D call. There are 13 residues in the CDR3. Trimming left V 5 bases short and J 2 bases short, with 10 bases between. Per the germline V gene, CDR1 is SQVTM and CDR2 is ANQGSEA.

The V gene is TRBV6-5, the J gene TRBJ1-1; D unresolved. This CDR3 is 15 amino acids long. CDR1 is MNHEY and CDR2 is SVGAGI in the germline V gene. CDR3 nucleotide sequence: TGTACCACCAGTTTATGGGCAGGAGAGCACACTGAAGCTTTCTTT. This sequence encodes CTTSLWAGEHTEAFF.

This clonotype was observed many times. The V call is TRBV12-3 or TRBV12-4, the J call TRBJ2-5, with 8 bases that match TRBD2. The V segment lost 2 bases and the J segment 4 bases; nucleotides outside the gene matches: 6. This CDR3 is built from 15 residues. The CDR3: CASSLQDGGGETQYF. The CDR3 DNA sequence: TGTGCCAGCAGTTTACAAGACGGGGGGGGAGAGACCCAGTACTTC.

This clonotype was counted at least ten times. CDR3 in DNA: TGCAGTGCCCCTACTAGCGGGGGGGCCGGTGAGCAGTACTTC. Translated: CSAPTSGGAGEQYF. The chain combines TRBV20-1 with TRBJ2-7; 13 positions agree with TRBD2. J gave up 7 bases and V 6 bases, and 9 bases lay outside the gene matches. The CDR3 loop spans 14 amino acids. The germline V gene has CDR1 DFQATT and CDR2 SNEGSKA (reference sequence).

This clonotype showed up many times. V gene TRBV6-1 combines with J gene TRBJ1-1; the D is unclear. CDR1 and CDR2 (germline): MNHNS, SASEGT. V was pared by 8 bases and J by 0 bases, with 10 bases between. The CDR3 spans 13 residues. The chain's CDR3 is CASSGYLNTEAFF. CDR3 DNA sequence: TGTGCCAGCTCTGGCTATTTGAACACTGAAGCTTTCTTT.

This clonotype was found a few times. Mismatch with germline at one junction end may stem from a read error. The chain uses TRBV20-1 and TRBJ2-7, with no clear D. The CDR3 extends over 12 amino acids. The germline V gene encodes CDR1 DFQATT and CDR2 SNEGSKA (reference sequence). The CDR3 region has the DNA TGCAGTGCTCGTCACTTGTCTAAGGGTCGCGACTTC. It yields the protein CSARHLSKGRDF.

This clonotype was seen at least ten times. The chain is built from TRBV12-3 or TRBV12-4 and TRBJ2-6; 7 nucleotides line up with TRBD1. J was trimmed by 1 base and V by 5 bases; bases with no gene match: 14. This CDR3 has 19 amino acids. The CDR3 protein is CASSTGQPSIRSGANVLTF. The CDR3 nucleotides are TGTGCCAGCAGTACGGGACAGCCATCCATTCGTTCTGGGGCCAACGTCCTGACTTTC.

This clonotype was seen a handful of times. The chain couples TRBV7-2 to TRBJ2-7; 10 bases align to TRBD2. After removal of 6 bases from V and 3 bases from J, the junction contained 8 bases not matched to a gene. This CDR3 contains 15 residues. The V gene's germline CDR1 is SGHTA and CDR2 FQGNSA. CDR3 DNA: TGTGCCAGCAGATCTCATAGCGGGGGGATCTACGAGCAGTACTTC. Translation: CASRSHSGGIYEQYF.

This clonotype was detected ten times or more. The chain links TRBV5-1 to TRBJ2-7, with D uncertain. Germline V gene lookup returns CDR1 SGHRS and CDR2 YFSETQ. V was clipped by 5 bases and J by 0 bases, with 9 bases between them. The CDR3 extends over 13 amino acids. This CDR3 reads CASSTEYSYEQYF. Here the CDR3 DNA reads TGCGCCAGCAGTACCGAGTACTCCTACGAGCAGTACTTC.

This clonotype was detected a few times. This chain uses TRBV20-1 with TRBJ1-1; D is ambiguous. The V and J ends lost 6 bases and 2 bases respectively, with 22 bases between them. This CDR3 contains 16 residues. Germline CDR1 reads DFQATT; CDR2 reads SNEGSKA (reference sequence). CDR3: CSARTPIVAFNTEAFF. The CDR3 region has the DNA TGCAGTGCCCGGACCCCTATCGTGGCCTTTAACACTGAAGCTTTCTTT.

This clonotype was seen a handful of times. The chain links TRBV14 to TRBJ1-1; D gene uncertain. Germline V gene data show CDR1 as SGHDN and CDR2 as FVKESK. This CDR3 is built from 15 residues. V lost 2 bases, J lost 1 base, and 11 bases lay in between. CDR3 bases: TGTGCCAGCAGCCAATTAACCGCAGGGAACACTGAAGCTTTCTTT. Its translation is CASSQLTAGNTEAFF.

Ten or more counts support this clonotype. The chain links TRBV7-9 to TRBJ1-5; D is possibly TRBD1 (5 bases). Trimming took 8 bases from V and 4 from J, leaving 12 bases between them. This CDR3 has 13 residues. Germline CDR1 SEHNR, CDR2 FQNEAQ (reference sequence). This chain's CDR3 is CASQGGLNQPQHF. The DNA for the CDR3 is TGTGCCAGCCAGGGCGGGTTGAATCAGCCCCAGCATTTT. Supplemented by reference TRBV7-9 and TRBJ1-5, the full variable domain reads DTGVSQNPRHKITKRGQNVTFRCDPISEHNRLYWYRQTLGQGPEFLTYFQNEAQLEKSRLLSDRFSAERPKGSFSTLEIQRTEQGDSAMYLCASQGGLNQPQHFGDGTRLSIL.

This clonotype was recorded at least ten times. V and J are TRBV6-1 and TRBJ2-3; possible D gene TRBD1, 5 bases. The CDR3 length is 14 residues. Germline CDR1 is MNHNS and CDR2 is SASEGT. V gave up 5 bases and J gave up 3 bases, with 12 bases separating them. The CDR3 sequence is CASSYETGTDTQYF. CDR3 in DNA: TGTGCCAGCAGTTACGAAACAGGAACAGATACGCAGTATTTT.

This clonotype appeared many times. This chain uses TRBV5-1 with TRBJ2-1; 7 bases are shared with TRBD1. V lost 0 bases to trimming and J lost 4 bases; unmatched junction nucleotides: 7. Germline V gives CDR1 SGHRS, CDR2 YFSETQ. This CDR3 is 16 amino acids long. CDR3 in amino acids: CASSLEGASRYNEQFF. The CDR3 DNA reads TGCGCCAGCAGCTTGGAGGGGGCTAGCAGATACAATGAGCAGTTCTTC.

This clonotype appeared many times. Written as DNA, the CDR3 is TGCAGCGCTAAACTGGGGTTAGAAGCTTTCTTT. Its translation is CSAKLGLEAFF. The chain carries TRBV29-1 and TRBJ1-1, with D unresolved. CDR3 length equals 11 residues. Trimming pared 7 bases from V and 8 bases from J, leaving 14 bases between. CDR1 is SQVTM, CDR2 ANQGSEA, per germline.

This clonotype was counted ten times or more. J is TRBJ1-2 and V is TRBV20-1, with D possibly TRBD1 on 5 matching bases. The CDR3 extends over 12 amino acids. Trimming took off 8 bases at V and 3 bases at J, with 13 bases between the two ends. From germline, CDR1 is DFQATT and CDR2 SNEGSKA (reference sequence). CDR3 coding DNA: TGCAGTTCCCCCCTGGGACACTATGGCTACACCTTC. As protein: CSSPLGHYGYTF.

Ten or more counts support this clonotype. This chain joins TRBV5-1 and TRBJ2-5; D gene unclear. The CDR3 is 13 residues long. Germline V CDR1 and CDR2: SGHRS, YFSETQ. V lost 2 bases and J 2 bases, leaving 7 bases between the germline ends. The CDR3 here is CASSFGLQETQYF. The CDR3 DNA reads TGCGCCAGCAGCTTCGGGCTACAAGAGACCCAGTACTTC.

This clonotype was found many times. The chain recombines TRBV5-1 with TRBJ1-3, with TRBD1 matching 8 bases. The CDR3 runs to 14 residues. Losses at the gene ends were 5 bases for V and 2 bases for J; bases not matched to a gene: 3. Germline-derived CDR1 and CDR2 are SGHRS and YFSETQ. CDR3 residues: CASSPTGAGNTIYF. The CDR3 DNA is TGCGCCAGCAGTCCGACAGGGGCTGGAAACACCATATATTTT.

This clonotype was picked up many times. The V and J genes are TRBV7-2 and TRBJ1-5, with D maybe TRBD1 (6 bases). The V end lost 5 bases, the J end lost 1 base, and 21 bases lay between the germline ends. The CDR3 is 18 amino acids. Germline-derived CDR1 and CDR2 are SGHTA and FQGNSA. CDR3 bases: TGTGCCAGCAGCCAAACAGGGTTTAGCATAAGGAGCAATCAGCCCCAGCATTTT. Translation: CASSQTGFSIRSNQPQHF.